The sequence of this TCR beta chain was determined in a study of cytomegalovirus exposure and HLA in healthy donors. Vbeta (60) and Jbeta (13) primers were used in the PCR. The repertoire was sequenced with immunoSEQ multiplex PCR; TCRdb's copy has only in-frame clones and lacks some. The table includes about 120,000 clones, roughly 80% detected once. Notes on this clone: Antigen unknown.

Germline loops: CDR1 KGHSH, CDR2 LQKENI. The germline V and J ends were trimmed by 4 bases and 0 bases, with 16 bases remaining between them. This CDR3 spans 18 amino acids. Study-level results: There were some V segments, including TRBV6-2 and TRBV6-3, excluded as indistinguishable.

This chain joins TRBV18 and TRBJ2-6, with D perhaps matching TRBD1 (5 bases). This TCR was recovered from a man in his 60s in good health and CMV-seropositive. Material: PBMCs. This CDR3 is CASSLISRAASGANVLTF. Here the CDR3 DNA reads TGTGCCAGCTCACTGATTTCCAGGGCTGCCTCTGGGGCCAACGTCCTGACTTTC.